The entry that follows covers one TCR beta chain sequence. Trimming removed 6 bases from V and 5 bases from J; junction bases left unmatched: 2. This CDR3 contains 13 residues. CDR1 MNHEY and CDR2 SVGAGI come from the germline V gene. As handled by the study authors: Counts of nucleated cells, estimated from reference gene primer amplification, were obtained. Method: immunoSEQ multiplex PCR; TCRdb's copy keeps in-frame clones and lacks some. That table gives V, J and clone size, and the DNA gave D and trimming. The repertoire holds about 78,000 clones, with around nine tenths as singletons. This specimen comes from a study of blood T cell repertoires in COVID-19. Study information: The study drew acute and convalescent COVID-19 samples from the United States, Italy and Spain. The analysed material was cDNA or gDNA that came from T cells, B-cell-depleted T cells, or PBMCs.

The chain has TRBV6-5 and TRBJ1-4, with 8 bases lining up with TRBD1. This clonotype was obtained from a man in his fifties or sixties with active or convalescent COVID-19. Sequencing input: peripheral blood. The CDR3 coding sequence is TGTGCCAGCAGGGGGACAGGCAATGAAAAACTGTTTTTT. Amino acids: CASRGTGNEKLFF.